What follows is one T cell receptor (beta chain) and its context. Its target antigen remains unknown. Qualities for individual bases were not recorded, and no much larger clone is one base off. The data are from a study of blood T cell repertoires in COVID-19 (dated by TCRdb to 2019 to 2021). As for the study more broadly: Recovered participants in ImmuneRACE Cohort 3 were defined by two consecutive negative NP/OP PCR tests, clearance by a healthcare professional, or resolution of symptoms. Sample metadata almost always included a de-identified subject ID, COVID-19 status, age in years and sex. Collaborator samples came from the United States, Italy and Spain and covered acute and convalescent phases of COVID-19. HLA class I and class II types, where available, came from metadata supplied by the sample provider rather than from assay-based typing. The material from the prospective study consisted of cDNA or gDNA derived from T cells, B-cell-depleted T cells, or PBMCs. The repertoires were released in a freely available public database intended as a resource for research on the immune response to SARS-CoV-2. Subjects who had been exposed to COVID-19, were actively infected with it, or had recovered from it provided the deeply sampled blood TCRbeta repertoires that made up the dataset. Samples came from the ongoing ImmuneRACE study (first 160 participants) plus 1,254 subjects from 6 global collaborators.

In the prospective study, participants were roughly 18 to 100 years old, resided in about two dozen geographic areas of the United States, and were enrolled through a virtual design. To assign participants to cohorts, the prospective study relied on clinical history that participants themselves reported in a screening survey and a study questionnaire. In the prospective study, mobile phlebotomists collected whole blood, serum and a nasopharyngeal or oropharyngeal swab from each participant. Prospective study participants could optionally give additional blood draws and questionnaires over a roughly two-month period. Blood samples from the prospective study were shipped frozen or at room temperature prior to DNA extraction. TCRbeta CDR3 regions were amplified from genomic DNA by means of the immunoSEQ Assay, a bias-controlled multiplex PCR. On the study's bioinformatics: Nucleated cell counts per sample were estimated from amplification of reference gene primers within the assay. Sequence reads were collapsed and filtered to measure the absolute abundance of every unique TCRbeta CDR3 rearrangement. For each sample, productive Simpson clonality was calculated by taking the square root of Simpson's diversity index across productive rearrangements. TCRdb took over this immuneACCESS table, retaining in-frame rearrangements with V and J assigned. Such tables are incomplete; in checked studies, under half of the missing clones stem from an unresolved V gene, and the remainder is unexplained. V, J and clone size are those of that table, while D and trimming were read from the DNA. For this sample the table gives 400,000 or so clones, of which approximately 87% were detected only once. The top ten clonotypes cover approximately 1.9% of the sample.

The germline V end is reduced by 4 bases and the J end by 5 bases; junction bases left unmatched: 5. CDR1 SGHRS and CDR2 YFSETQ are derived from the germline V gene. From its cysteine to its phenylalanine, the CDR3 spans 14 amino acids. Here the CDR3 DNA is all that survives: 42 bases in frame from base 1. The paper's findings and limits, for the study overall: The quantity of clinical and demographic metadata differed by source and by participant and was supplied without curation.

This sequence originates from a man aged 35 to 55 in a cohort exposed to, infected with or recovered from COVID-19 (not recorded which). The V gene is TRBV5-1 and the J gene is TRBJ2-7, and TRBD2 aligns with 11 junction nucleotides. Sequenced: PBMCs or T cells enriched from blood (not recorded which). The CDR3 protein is CASSLSGLADEQYF. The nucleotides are TGCGCCAGCAGCCTATCGGGACTAGCGGACGAGCAGTACTTC.